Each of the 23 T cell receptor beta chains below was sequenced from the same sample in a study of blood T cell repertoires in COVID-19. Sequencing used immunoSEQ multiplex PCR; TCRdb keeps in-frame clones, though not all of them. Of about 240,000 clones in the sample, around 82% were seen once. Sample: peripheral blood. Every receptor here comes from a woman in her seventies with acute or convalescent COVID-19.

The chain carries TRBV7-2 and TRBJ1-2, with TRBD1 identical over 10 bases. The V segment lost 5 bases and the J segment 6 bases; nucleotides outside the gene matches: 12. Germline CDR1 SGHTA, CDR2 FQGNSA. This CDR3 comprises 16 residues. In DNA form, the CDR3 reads TGTGCCAGCAGCCCCGTTCCGGGACAGGGGAACCATGGCTACACCTTC. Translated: CASSPVPGQGNHGYTF.

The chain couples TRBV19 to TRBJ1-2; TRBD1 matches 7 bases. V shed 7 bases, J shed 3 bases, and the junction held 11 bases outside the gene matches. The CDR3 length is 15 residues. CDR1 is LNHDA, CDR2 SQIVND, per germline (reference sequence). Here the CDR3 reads CASNKKTGLDYGYTF. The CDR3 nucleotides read TGTGCCAGTAATAAAAAGACAGGGTTGGACTATGGCTACACCTTC.

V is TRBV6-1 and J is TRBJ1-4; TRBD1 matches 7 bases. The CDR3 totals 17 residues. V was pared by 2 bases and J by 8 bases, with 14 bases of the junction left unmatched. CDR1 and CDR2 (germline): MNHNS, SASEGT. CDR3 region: CASSEHYPGQFGEKLFF. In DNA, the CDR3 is TGTGCCAGCAGTGAACACTACCCGGGACAGTTCGGGGAAAAACTGTTTTTT.

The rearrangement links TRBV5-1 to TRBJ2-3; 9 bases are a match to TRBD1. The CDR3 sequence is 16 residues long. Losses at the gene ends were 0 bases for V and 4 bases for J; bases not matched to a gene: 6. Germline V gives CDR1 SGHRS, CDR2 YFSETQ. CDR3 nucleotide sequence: TGCGCCAGCAGCTTGGATGGGACAGGGTTCCCAGATACGCAGTATTTT. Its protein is CASSLDGTGFPDTQYF.

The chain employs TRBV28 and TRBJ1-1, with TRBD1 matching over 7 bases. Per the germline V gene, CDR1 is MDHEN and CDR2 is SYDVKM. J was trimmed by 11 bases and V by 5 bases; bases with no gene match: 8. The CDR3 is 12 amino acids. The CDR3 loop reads CASSLNEDRAFF. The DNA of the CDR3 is TGTGCCAGCAGTCTGAACGAGGACAGGGCTTTCTTT.

The chain's CDR3 is CASSSWGGEKKPQHF. CDR3 sequence (DNA): TGTGCCAGCAGTTCCTGGGGGGGGGAGAAGAAGCCCCAGCATTTT. This sequence joins TRBV6-5 and TRBJ1-5, with a possible D match to TRBD1 (5 bases). The CDR3 has 15 residues. Germline V gives CDR1 MNHEY, CDR2 SVGAGI. V was cut by 4 bases and J by 8 bases, with 18 bases left in between.

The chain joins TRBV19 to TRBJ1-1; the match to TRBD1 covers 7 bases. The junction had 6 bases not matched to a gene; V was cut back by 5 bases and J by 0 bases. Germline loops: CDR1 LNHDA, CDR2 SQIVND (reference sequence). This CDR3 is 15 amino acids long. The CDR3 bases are TGTGCCAGTAGTCTTACTGGACAGGTGAACACTGAAGCTTTCTTT. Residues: CASSLTGQVNTEAFF.

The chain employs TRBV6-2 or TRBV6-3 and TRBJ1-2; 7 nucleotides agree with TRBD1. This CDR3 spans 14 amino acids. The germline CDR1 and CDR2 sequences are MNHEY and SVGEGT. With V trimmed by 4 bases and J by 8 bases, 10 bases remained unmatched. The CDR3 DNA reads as TGTGCCAGCAGTTCCTCCCGACAGGGAGGCGGCTACACCTTC. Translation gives CASSSSRQGGGYTF.

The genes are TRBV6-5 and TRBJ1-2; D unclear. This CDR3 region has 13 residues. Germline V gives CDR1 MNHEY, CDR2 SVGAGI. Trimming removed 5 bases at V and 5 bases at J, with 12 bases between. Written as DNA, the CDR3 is TGTGCCAGCAGTACCGGGGATAGTTATGGCTACACCTTC. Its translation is CASSTGDSYGYTF.

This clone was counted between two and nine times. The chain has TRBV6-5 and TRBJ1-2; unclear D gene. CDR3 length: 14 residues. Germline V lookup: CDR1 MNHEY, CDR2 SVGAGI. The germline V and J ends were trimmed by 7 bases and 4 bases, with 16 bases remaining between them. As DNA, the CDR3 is TGTGCCAGCACCACCAACTCGGGGATCTATGGCTACACCTTC. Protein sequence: CASTTNSGIYGYTF.

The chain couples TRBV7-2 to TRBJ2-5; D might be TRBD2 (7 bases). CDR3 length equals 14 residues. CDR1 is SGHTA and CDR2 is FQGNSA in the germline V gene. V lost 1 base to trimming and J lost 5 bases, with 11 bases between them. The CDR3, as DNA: TGTGCCAGCAGCTTAGAGGGGGGGCATGAGACCCAGTACTTC. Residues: CASSLEGGHETQYF.

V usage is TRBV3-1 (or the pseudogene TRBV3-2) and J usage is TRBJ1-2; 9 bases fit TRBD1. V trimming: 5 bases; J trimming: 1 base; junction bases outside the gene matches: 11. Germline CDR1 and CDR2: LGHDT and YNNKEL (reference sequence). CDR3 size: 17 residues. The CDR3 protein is CASSLTGTGRVNYGYTF. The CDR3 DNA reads TGTGCCAGCAGCTTAACCGGGACAGGGAGGGTTAACTATGGCTACACCTTC.

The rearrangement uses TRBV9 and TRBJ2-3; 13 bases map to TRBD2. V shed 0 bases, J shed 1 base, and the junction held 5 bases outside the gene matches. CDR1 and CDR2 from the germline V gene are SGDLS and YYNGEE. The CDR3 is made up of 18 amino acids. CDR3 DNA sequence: TGTGCCAGCAGCGTAGCCCTGACTAGCGGGGGGCGCACAGATACGCAGTATTTT. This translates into CASSVALTSGGRTDTQYF. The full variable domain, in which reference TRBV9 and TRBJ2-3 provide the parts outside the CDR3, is DSGVTQTPKHLITATGQRVTLRCSPRSGDLSVYWYQQSLDQGLQFLIQYYNGEERAKGNILERFSAQQFPDLHSELNLSSLELGDSALYFCASSVALTSGGRTDTQYFGPGTRLTVL.

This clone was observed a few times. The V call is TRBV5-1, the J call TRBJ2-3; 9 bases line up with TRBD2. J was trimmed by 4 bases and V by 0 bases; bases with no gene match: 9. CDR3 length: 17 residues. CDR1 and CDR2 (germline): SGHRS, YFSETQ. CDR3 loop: CASSLELAGGHADTQYF. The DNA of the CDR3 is TGCGCCAGCAGCTTGGAGCTCGCGGGGGGGCACGCAGATACGCAGTATTTT.

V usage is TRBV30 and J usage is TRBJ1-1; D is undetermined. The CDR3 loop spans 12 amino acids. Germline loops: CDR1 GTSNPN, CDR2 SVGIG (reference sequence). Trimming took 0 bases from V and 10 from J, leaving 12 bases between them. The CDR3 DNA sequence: TGTGCCTGGAGTGTACAGACAATCCGAGCTTTCTTT. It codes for CAWSVQTIRAFF.

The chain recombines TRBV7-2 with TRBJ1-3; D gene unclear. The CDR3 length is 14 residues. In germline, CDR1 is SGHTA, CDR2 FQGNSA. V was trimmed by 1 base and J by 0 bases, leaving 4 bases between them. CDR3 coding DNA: TGTGCCAGCAGCTTAGTCCGCTCTGGAAACACCATATATTTT. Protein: CASSLVRSGNTIYF. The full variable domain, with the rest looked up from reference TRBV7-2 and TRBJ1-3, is GAGVSQSPSNKVTEKGKDVELRCDPISGHTALYWYRQSLGQGLEFLIYFQGNSAPDKSGLPSDRFSAERTGGSVSTLTIQRTQQEDSAVYLCASSLVRSGNTIYFGEGSWLTVV.

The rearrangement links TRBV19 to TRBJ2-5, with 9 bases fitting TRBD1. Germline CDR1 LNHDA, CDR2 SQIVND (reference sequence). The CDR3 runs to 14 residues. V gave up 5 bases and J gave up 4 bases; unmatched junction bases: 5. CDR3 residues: CASSATGGRETQYF. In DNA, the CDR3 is TGTGCCAGTAGTGCCACAGGGGGCCGAGAGACCCAGTACTTC. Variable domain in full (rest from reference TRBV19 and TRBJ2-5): DGGITQSPKYLFRKEGQNVTLSCEQNLNHDAMYWYRQDPGQGLRLIYYSQIVNDFQKGDIAEGYSVSREKKESFPLTVTSAQKNPTAFYLCASSATGGRETQYFGPGTRLLVL.

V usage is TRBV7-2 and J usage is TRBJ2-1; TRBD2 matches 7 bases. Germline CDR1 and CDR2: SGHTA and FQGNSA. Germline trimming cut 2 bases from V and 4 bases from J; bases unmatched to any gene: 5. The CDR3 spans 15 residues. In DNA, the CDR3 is TGTGCCAGCAGCTTAACGGGGGGTGGGTACAATGAGCAGTTCTTC. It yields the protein CASSLTGGGYNEQFF. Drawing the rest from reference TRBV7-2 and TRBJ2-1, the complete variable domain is GAGVSQSPSNKVTEKGKDVELRCDPISGHTALYWYRQSLGQGLEFLIYFQGNSAPDKSGLPSDRFSAERTGGSVSTLTIQRTQQEDSAVYLCASSLTGGGYNEQFFGPGTRLTVL.

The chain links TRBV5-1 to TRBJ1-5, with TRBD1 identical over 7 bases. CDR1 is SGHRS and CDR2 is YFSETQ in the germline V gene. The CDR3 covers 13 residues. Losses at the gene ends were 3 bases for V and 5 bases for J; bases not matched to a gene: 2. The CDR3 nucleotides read TGCGCCAGCAGCTACACAGGGGATCAGCCCCAGCATTTT. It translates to CASSYTGDQPQHF.

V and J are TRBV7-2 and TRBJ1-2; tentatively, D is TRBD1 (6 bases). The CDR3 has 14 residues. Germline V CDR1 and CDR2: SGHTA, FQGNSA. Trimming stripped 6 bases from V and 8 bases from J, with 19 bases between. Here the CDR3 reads CASSQGQQPSGYTF. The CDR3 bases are TGTGCCAGCAGTCAAGGACAGCAACCATCGGGCTACACCTTC.

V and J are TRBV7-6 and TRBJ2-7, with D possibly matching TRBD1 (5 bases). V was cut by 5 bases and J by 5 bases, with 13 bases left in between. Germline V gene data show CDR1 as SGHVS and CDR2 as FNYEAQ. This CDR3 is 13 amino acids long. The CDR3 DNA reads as TGTGCCAGCAGCGTCCAGGGAAGCGACGAGCAGTACTTC. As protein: CASSVQGSDEQYF.

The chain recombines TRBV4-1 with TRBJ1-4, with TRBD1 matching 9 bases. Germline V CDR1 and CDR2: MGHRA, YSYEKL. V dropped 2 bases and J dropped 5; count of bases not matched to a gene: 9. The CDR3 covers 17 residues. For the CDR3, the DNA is TGCGCCAGCAGCCAATTGGGACAGGGCGATGTAAATGAAAAACTGTTTTTT. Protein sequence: CASSQLGQGDVNEKLFF.

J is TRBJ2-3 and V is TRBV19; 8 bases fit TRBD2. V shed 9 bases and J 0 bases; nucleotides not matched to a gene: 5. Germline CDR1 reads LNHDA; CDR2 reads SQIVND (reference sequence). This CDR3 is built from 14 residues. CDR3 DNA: TGTGCCAGCAAACTAGCGGCTAGCACAGATACGCAGTATTTT. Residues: CASKLAASTDTQYF.